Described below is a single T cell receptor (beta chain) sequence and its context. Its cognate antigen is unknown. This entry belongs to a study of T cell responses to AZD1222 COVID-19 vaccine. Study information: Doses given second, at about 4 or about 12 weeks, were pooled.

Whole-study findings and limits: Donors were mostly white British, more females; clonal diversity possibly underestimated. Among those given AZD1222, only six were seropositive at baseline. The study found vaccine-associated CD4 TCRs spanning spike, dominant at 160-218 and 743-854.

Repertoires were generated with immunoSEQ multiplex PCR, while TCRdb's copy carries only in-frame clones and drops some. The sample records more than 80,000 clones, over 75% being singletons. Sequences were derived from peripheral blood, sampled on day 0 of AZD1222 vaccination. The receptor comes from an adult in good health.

CDR3 residues: CASSLALQGGETQYF. CDR3 in DNA: TGCGCCAGCAGCTTGGCCCTGCAGGGTGGGGAGACCCAGTACTTC. V gene TRBV5-1 combines with J gene TRBJ2-5; perhaps TRBD1 as D (5 bases). The CDR3 contains 15 residues. The ends were cut back, 0 bases at V and 5 bases at J, with 14 bases in the middle. Germline V gene sequence: CDR1 SGHRS, CDR2 YFSETQ.